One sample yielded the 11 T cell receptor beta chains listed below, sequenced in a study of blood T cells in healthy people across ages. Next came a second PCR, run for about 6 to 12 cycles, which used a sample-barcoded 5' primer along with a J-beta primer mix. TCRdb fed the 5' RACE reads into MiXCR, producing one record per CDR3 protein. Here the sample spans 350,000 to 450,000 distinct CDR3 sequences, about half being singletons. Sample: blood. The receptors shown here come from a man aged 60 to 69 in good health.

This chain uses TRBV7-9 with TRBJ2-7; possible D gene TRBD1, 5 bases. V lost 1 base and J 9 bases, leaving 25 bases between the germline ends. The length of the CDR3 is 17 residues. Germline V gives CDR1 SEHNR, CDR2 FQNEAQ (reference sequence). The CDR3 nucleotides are TGTGCCAGCAGCTTAGACGTCGGCTGGGGCCATCAAGAGACGCAGTACTTC. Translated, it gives CASSLDVGWGHQETQYF.

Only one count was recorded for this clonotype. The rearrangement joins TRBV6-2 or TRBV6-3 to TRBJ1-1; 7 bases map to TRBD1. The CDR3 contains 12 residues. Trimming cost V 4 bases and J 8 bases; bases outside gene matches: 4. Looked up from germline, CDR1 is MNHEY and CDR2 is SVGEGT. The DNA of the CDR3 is TGTGCCAGCAGTTTCGGGACAGAGGAAGCTTTCTTT. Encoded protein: CASSFGTEEAFF.

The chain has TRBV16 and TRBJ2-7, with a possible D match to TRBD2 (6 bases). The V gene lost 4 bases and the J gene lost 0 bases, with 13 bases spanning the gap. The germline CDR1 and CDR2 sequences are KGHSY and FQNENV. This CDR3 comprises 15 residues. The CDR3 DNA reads TGTGCCAGCAGCCTACGGGGGTCCGGCTCCTACGAGCAGTACTTC. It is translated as CASSLRGSGSYEQYF.

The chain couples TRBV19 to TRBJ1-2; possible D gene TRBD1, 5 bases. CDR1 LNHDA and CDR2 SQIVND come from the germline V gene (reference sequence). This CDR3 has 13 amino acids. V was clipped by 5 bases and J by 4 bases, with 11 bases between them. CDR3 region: CASSGGTAYGYTF. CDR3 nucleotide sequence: TGTGCCAGTAGTGGGGGTACCGCCTATGGCTACACCTTC.

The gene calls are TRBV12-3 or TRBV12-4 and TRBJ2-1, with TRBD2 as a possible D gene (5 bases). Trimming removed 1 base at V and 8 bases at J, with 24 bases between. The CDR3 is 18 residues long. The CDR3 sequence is CASSLGSTRLSFSDEQFF. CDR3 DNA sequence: TGTGCCAGCAGTTTAGGAAGCACACGGTTGTCTTTTAGCGATGAGCAGTTCTTC.

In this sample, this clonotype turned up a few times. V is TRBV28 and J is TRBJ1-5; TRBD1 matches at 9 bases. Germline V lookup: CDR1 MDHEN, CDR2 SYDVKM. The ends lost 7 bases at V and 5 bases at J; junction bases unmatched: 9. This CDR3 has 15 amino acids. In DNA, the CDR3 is TGTGCCAGCAACTTCGGGACAGGGAGCTATCAGCCCCAGCATTTT. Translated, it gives CASNFGTGSYQPQHF.

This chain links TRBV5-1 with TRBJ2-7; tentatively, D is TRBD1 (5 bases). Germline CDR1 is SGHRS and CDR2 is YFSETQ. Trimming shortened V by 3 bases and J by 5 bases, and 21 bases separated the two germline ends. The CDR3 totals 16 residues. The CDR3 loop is CASSSRQGNLKNEQYF. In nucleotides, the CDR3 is TGCGCCAGCAGCTCGCGCCAGGGAAATCTAAAGAACGAGCAGTACTTC.

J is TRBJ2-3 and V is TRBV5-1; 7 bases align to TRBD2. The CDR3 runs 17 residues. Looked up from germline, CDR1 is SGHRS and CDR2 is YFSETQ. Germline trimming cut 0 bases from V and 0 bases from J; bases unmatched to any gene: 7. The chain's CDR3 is CASSLGLADRSTDTQYF. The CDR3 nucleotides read TGCGCCAGCAGCTTGGGGCTAGCGGACCGCAGCACAGATACGCAGTATTTT.

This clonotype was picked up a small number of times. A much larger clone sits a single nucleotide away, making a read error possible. The CDR3 nucleotides read TGCGCCGGCAGCTTGCCTCGACAGGGGGGAACCTACGAGCAGTACTTC. Its translation: CAGSLPRQGGTYEQYF. This chain uses TRBV5-1 with TRBJ2-7; TRBD1 matches 9 bases. In germline, CDR1 is SGHRS, CDR2 YFSETQ. The CDR3 totals 16 residues.

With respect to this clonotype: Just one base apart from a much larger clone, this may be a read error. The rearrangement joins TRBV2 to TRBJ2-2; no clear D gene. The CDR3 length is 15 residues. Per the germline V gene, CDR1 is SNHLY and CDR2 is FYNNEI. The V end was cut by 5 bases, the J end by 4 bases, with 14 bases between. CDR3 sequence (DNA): TGTGCCAGCAGTCCGTCCCAGGCGGCCACCGGGGAGCTGTTTTTT. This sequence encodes CASSPSQAATGELFF.

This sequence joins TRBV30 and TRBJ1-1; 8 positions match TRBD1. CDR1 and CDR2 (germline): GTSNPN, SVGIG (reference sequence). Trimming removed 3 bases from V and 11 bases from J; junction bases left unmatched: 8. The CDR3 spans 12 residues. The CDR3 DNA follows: TGTGCCTGGAGGCCTCAGGGGGCGGGGGCTTTCTTT. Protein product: CAWRPQGAGAFF. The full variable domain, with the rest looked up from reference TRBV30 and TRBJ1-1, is SQTIHQWPATLVQPVGSPLSLECTVEGTSNPNLYWYRQAAGRGLQLLFYSVGIGQISSEVPQNLSASRPQDRQFILSSKKLLLSDSGFYLCAWRPQGAGAFFGQGTRLTVV.